Presented here are 10 T cell receptor beta chains from one specimen sequenced in a study of blood T cell repertoires in COVID-19 (TCRdb year 2020). The method behind the library was the immunoSEQ multiplex PCR assay. Drawn from immuneACCESS, this table holds only the in-frame rearrangements with V and J called that TCRdb kept. Clones are partly lost; checked studies trace under half to an unresolved V gene and leave the rest unexplained. The sample records 350,000 or so clones, more than 70% of which are singletons. The biggest ten clones account for 8% to 13% of the sample. The specimen was peripheral blood. These TCRs come from a woman aged 25 to 45 with COVID-19, enrolled during active disease.

V usage is TRBV7-2 and J usage is TRBJ2-7; 9 positions match TRBD2. The V and J ends lost 3 bases and 6 bases, in that order; junction bases with no gene match: 12. CDR1 and CDR2 from the germline V gene are SGHTA and FQGNSA. The length of the CDR3 is 16 residues. CDR3 loop: CASSFSAGTSFGEQYF. In nucleotides, the CDR3 is TGTGCCAGCAGCTTCTCGGCCGGGACTAGCTTTGGCGAGCAGTACTTC.

The gene calls are TRBV18 and TRBJ2-5, with D unclear. Trimming removed 3 bases at V and 0 bases at J, with 5 bases between. This CDR3 region has 13 residues. Germline V gene lookup returns CDR1 KGHSH and CDR2 LQKENI. Here the CDR3 DNA reads TGTGCCAGCTCACCCCGGGACCAAGAGACCCAGTACTTC. Its protein product is CASSPRDQETQYF.

The genes are TRBV5-1 and TRBJ1-5, with 9 positions matching TRBD1. With 4 bases clipped from V and 6 bases from J, the junction kept 8 bases outside the gene matches. The CDR3 length is 15 residues. CDR1 and CDR2 from the germline V gene are SGHRS and YFSETQ. CDR3 residues: CASSRTGEAGQPQHF. CDR3 in DNA: TGCGCCAGCAGCCGGACAGGGGAGGCAGGTCAGCCCCAGCATTTT.

The chain combines TRBV6-5 with TRBJ2-3, with D possibly matching TRBD2 (5 bases). V was cut by 5 bases and J by 8 bases, with 20 bases left in between. Germline values: CDR1 MNHEY, CDR2 SVGAGI. The CDR3 has 15 residues. CDR3 in amino acids: CASSLQIASAATQYF. DNA for the CDR3: TGTGCCAGCAGTCTACAAATCGCTTCAGCGGCTACGCAGTATTTT.

CDR3 bases: TGCAGCGTTGGGCAGGGGGCTCGCGGCTACACCTTC. This encodes CSVGQGARGYTF. The rearrangement joins TRBV29-1 to TRBJ1-2; the match to TRBD1 covers 8 bases. CDR1 is SQVTM, CDR2 ANQGSEA, per germline. The CDR3 sequence is 12 residues long. V gave up 4 bases and J gave up 8 bases; unmatched junction bases: 6.

The rearrangement joins TRBV24-1 to TRBJ1-1, with 9 nucleotides matching TRBD1. J lost 1 base, V lost 4 bases, and 6 bases had no gene match. The CDR3 extends over 16 amino acids. Germline V gene data show CDR1 as KGHDR and CDR2 as SFDVKD. The CDR3 reads CATSDSGQGPNTEAFF. CDR3 bases: TGTGCCACCAGTGACTCGGGACAGGGCCCGAACACTGAAGCTTTCTTT.

The V gene is TRBV29-1, the J gene TRBJ2-5, with a weak D call TRBD1 (6 bases). Trimming shortened V by 7 bases and J by 5 bases, and 32 bases separated the two germline ends. CDR1 and CDR2 from the germline V gene are SQVTM and ANQGSEA. The CDR3 has 18 amino acids. CDR3 sequence reads: CSATDRTGGRLRWETQYF. CDR3 in DNA: TGCAGCGCTACCGACAGGACCGGTGGGCGATTGCGGTGGGAGACCCAGTACTTC.

CDR3 in amino acids: CASSPQQGWGNQPQHF. CDR3 DNA: TGTGCCAGCAGTCCTCAACAGGGATGGGGCAATCAGCCCCAGCATTTT. The V gene is TRBV28, the J gene TRBJ1-5, with D maybe TRBD1 (6 bases). Deletions cut 5 bases from V and 2 bases from J, with 16 bases between. This CDR3 comprises 16 residues. CDR1 is MDHEN and CDR2 is SYDVKM in the germline V gene.

This clone was counted once. V usage is TRBV15 and J usage is TRBJ2-1; the D is unclear. V was clipped by 4 bases and J by 8 bases, with 12 bases between them. Germline V lookup: CDR1 LNHNV, CDR2 YYDKDF (reference sequence). The CDR3 is made up of 13 amino acids. Written as DNA, the CDR3 is TGTGCCACCAGCACCCGACACTTGGATGAGCAGTTCTTC. Its translation is CATSTRHLDEQFF.

J is TRBJ2-3 and V is TRBV5-1, with 9 bases aligning to TRBD2. V lost 4 bases and J lost 4; bases outside the gene matches: 13. CDR1 and CDR2 from the germline V gene are SGHRS and YFSETQ. This CDR3 comprises 17 residues. The CDR3 sequence is CASSPEALAGIADTQYF. In DNA, the CDR3 is TGCGCCAGCAGCCCCGAGGCCCTAGCGGGAATTGCAGATACGCAGTATTTT.